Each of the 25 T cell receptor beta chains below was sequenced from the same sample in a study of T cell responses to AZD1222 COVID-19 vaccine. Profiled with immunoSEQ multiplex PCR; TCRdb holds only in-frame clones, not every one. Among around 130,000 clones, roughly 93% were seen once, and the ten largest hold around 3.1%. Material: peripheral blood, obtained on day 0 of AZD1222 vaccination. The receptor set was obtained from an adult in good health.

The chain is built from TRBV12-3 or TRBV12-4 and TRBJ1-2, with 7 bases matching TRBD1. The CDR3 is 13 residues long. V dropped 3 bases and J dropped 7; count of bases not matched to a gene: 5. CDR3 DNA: TGTGCCAGCAGTTTTGTGGCAGGGGGTGGCTACACCTTC. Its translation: CASSFVAGGGYTF.

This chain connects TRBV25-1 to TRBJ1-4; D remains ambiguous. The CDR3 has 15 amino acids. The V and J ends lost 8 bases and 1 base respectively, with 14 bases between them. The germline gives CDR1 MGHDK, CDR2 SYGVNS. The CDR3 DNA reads TGTGCCAGCTCGTCCTGGGGAAAAACTAATGAAAAACTGTTTTTT. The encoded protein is CASSSWGKTNEKLFF. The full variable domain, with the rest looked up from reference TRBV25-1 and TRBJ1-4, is EADIYQTPRYLVIGTGKKITLECSQTMGHDKMYWYQQDPGMELHLIHYSYGVNSTEKGDLSSESTVSRIRTEHFPLTLESARPSHTSQYLCASSSWGKTNEKLFFGSGTQLSVL.

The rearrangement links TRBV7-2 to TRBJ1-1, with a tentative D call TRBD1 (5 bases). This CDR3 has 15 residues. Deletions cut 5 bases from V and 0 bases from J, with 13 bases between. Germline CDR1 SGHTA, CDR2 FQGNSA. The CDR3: CASSTEGRVNTEAFF. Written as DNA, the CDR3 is TGTGCCAGCAGCACGGAGGGCAGGGTGAACACTGAAGCTTTCTTT.

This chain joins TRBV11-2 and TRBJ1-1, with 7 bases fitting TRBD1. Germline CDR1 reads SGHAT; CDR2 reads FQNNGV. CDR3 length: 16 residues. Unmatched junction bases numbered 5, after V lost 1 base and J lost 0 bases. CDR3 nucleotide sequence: TGTGCCAGCAGCTTAGTCGAGACAGGGATGAACACTGAAGCTTTCTTT. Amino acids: CASSLVETGMNTEAFF.

DNA for the CDR3: TGCGCCAGCAGCTCCCTAGGGACACAAGAGACCCAGTACTTC. Translated: CASSSLGTQETQYF. The chain carries TRBV5-1 and TRBJ2-5, with D possibly TRBD1 on 6 matching bases. Germline V CDR1 and CDR2: SGHRS, YFSETQ. This CDR3 has 14 residues. V lost 3 bases, J lost 2 bases, and 11 bases lay in between.

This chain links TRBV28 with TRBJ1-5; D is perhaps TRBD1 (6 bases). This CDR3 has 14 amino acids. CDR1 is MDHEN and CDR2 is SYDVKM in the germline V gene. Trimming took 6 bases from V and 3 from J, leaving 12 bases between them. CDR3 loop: CASRLQGNNQPQHF. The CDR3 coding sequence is TGTGCCAGCAGGCTACAGGGAAACAATCAGCCCCAGCATTTT.

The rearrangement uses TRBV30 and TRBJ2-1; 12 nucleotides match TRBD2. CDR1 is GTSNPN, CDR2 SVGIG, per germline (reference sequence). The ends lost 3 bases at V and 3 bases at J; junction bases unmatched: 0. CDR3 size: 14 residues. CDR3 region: CAWRTSGGYNEQFF. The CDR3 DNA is TGTGCCTGGAGGACTAGCGGGGGCTACAATGAGCAGTTCTTC.

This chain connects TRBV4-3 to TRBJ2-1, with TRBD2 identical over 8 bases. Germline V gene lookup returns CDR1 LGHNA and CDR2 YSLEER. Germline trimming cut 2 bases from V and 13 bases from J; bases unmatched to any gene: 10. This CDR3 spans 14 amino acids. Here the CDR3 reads CASSQFRAGEFQFF. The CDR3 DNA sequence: TGCGCCAGCAGCCAATTTAGAGCGGGAGAGTTCCAGTTCTTC.

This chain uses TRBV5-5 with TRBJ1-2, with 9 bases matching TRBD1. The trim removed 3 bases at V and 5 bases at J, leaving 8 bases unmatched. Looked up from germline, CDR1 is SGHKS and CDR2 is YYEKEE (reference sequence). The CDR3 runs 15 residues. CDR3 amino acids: CASSSLETGGYGYTF. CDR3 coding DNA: TGTGCCAGCAGCTCCCTCGAGACAGGGGGGTATGGCTACACCTTC.

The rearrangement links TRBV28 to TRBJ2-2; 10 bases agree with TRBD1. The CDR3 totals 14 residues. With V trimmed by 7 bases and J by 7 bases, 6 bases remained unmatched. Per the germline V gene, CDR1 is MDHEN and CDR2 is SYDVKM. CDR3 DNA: TGTGCCAGCATCCGGGACAGGGGCGTCGGGGAGCTGTTTTTT. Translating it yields CASIRDRGVGELFF.

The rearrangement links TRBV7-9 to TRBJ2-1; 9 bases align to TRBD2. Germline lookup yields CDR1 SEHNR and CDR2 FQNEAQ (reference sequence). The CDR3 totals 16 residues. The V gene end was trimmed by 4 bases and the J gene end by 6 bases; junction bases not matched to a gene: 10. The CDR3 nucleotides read TGTGCCAGCAGCTCAACCGGGACTAGCCGGGCCAATGAGCAGTTCTTC. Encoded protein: CASSSTGTSRANEQFF.

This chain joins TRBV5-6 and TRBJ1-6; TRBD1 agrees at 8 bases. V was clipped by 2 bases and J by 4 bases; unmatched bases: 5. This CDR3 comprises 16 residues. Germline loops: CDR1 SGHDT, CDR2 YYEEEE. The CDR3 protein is CASSFGTGSYNSPLHF. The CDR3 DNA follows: TGTGCCAGCAGCTTTGGGACAGGAAGTTATAATTCACCCCTCCACTTT.

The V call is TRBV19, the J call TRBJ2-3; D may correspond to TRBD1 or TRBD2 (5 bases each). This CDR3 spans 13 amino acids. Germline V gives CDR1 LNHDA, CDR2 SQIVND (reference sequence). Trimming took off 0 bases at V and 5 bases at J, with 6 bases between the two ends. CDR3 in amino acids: CASSIDGGDTQYF. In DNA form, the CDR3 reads TGTGCCAGTAGTATAGATGGGGGAGATACGCAGTATTTT. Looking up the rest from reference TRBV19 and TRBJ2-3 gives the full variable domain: DGGITQSPKYLFRKEGQNVTLSCEQNLNHDAMYWYRQDPGQGLRLIYYSQIVNDFQKGDIAEGYSVSREKKESFPLTVTSAQKNPTAFYLCASSIDGGDTQYFGPGTRLTVL.

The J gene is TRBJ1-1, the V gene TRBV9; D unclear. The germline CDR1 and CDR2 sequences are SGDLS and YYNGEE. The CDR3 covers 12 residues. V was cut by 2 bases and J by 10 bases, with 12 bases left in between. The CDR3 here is CASSVSDERAFF. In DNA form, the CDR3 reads TGTGCCAGCAGCGTCAGTGACGAAAGAGCTTTCTTT. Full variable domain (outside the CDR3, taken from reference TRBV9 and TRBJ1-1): DSGVTQTPKHLITATGQRVTLRCSPRSGDLSVYWYQQSLDQGLQFLIQYYNGEERAKGNILERFSAQQFPDLHSELNLSSLELGDSALYFCASSVSDERAFFGQGTRLTVV.

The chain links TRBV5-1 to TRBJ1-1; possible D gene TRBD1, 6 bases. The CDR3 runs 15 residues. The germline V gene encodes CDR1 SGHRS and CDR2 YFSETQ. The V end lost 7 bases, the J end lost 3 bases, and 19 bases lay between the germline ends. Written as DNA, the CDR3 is TGCGCCAGCCGAAGGACTGGGGGGGCTGACACTGAAGCTTTCTTT. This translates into CASRRTGGADTEAFF.

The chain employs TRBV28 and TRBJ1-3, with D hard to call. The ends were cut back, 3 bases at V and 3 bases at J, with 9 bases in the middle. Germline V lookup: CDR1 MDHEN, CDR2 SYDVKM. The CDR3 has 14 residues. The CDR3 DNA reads TGTGCCAGCAGTTTCCGGACGGTTGGAAACACCATATATTTT. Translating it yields CASSFRTVGNTIYF. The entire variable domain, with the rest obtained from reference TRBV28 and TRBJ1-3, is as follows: DVKVTQSSRYLVKRTGEKVFLECVQDMDHENMFWYRQDPGLGLRLIYFSYDVKMKEKGDIPEGYSVSREKKERFSLILESASTNQTSMYLCASSFRTVGNTIYFGEGSWLTVV.

CDR3 protein: CAAGRGARGANVLTF. The CDR3 DNA is TGTGCCGCGGGTAGGGGGGCTAGAGGGGCCAACGTCCTGACTTTC. V gene TRBV2 combines with J gene TRBJ2-6, with D possibly called TRBD1 or TRBD2 (6 bases each). Germline CDR1 reads SNHLY; CDR2 reads FYNNEI. There are 15 residues in the CDR3. V was pared by 11 bases and J by 4 bases, with 18 bases between.

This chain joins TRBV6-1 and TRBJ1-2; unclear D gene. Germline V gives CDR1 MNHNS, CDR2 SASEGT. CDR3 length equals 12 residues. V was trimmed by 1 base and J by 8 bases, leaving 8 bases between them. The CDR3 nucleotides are TGTGCCAGCAGTGAAGTCGGGGTAGGCTACACCTTC. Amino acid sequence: CASSEVGVGYTF.

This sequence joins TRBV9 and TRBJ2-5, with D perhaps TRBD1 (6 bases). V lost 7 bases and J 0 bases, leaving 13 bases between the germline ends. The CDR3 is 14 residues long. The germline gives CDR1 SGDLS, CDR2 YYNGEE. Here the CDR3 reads CASAPDSYQETQYF. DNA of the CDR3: TGTGCCAGCGCCCCGGACAGTTACCAAGAGACCCAGTACTTC.

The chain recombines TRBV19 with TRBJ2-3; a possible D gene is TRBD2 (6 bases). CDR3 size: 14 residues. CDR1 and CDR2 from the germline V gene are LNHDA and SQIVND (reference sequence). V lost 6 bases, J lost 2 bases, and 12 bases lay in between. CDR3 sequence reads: CASSSGETTDTQYF. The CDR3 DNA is TGTGCCAGTAGCTCGGGAGAGACCACAGATACGCAGTATTTT.

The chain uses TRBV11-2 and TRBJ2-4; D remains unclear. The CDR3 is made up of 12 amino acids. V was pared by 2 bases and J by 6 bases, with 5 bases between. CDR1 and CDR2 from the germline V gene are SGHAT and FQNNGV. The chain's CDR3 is CASSLSTNIQYF. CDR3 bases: TGTGCCAGCAGCTTATCGACAAACATTCAGTACTTC.

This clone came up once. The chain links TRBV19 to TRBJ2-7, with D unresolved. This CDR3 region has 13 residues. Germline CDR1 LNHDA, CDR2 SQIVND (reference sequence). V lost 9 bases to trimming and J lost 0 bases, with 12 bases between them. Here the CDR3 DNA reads TGTGCCAGCGCTTTGGCAGGCTCCTACGAGCAGTACTTC. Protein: CASALAGSYEQYF.

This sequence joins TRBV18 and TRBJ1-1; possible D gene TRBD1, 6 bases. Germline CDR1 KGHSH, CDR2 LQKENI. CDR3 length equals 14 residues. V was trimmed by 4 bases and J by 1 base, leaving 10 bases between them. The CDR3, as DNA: TGTGCCAGCTCACGACAGGTTTCGAACACTGAAGCTTTCTTT. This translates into CASSRQVSNTEAFF.

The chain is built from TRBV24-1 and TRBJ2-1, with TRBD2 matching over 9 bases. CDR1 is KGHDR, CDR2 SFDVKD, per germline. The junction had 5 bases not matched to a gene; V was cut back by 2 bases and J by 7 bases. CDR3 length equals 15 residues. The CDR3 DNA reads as TGTGCCACCAGTGATTCCGGACTAGCGTCAAATGAGCAGTTCTTC. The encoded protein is CATSDSGLASNEQFF.

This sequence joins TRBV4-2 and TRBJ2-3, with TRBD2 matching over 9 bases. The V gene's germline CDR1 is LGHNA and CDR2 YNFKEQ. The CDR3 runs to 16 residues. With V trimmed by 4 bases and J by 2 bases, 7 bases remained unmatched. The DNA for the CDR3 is TGTGCCAGCAGCCCAATACTAGCGGGCGACACAGATACGCAGTATTTT. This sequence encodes CASSPILAGDTDTQYF.